The 22 T cell receptor beta chains in this list originate from one sample, sequenced in a study of blood T cell repertoires in COVID-19. The method was immunoSEQ multiplex PCR; TCRdb's version includes in-frame clones alone and lacks a portion of them. The sample yields around 300,000 clones, 86% seen once. The specimen sequenced was PBMCs or T cells enriched from blood (not recorded which). These receptors were collected from a woman between 18 and 29 years old who had recovered from COVID-19.

The chain couples TRBV14 to TRBJ1-6, with TRBD1 matching 9 bases. Germline V lookup: CDR1 SGHDN, CDR2 FVKESK. The CDR3 spans 19 residues. V trimming: 0 bases; J trimming: 1 base; junction bases outside the gene matches: 7. CDR3 loop: CASSQDLGQGISYNSPLHF. CDR3 bases: TGTGCCAGCAGCCAAGATCTCGGACAGGGGATATCCTATAATTCACCCCTCCACTTT.

This chain connects TRBV18 to TRBJ1-1; 7 bases map to TRBD1. Unmatched junction bases numbered 2, after V lost 3 bases and J lost 4 bases. This CDR3 has 13 amino acids. The germline V gene encodes CDR1 KGHSH and CDR2 LQKENI. CDR3 DNA sequence: TGTGCCAGCTCACCCGACAGGGCCACTGAAGCTTTCTTT. This translates into CASSPDRATEAFF.

The chain joins TRBV3-1 (or the pseudogene TRBV3-2) to TRBJ2-3; TRBD2 matches at 10 bases. The CDR3 consists of 16 residues. The J segment lost 2 bases and the V segment lost 4 bases, leaving 6 bases of the junction unmatched. The germline V gene has CDR1 LGHDT and CDR2 YNNKEL (reference sequence). The CDR3 DNA reads as TGTGCCAGCAGCCCCCTAGCGGGGGAAGACACAGATACGCAGTATTTT. Translation: CASSPLAGEDTDTQYF.

The chain uses TRBV7-3 and TRBJ2-1; D perhaps matches TRBD2 (5 bases). V shed 3 bases and J shed 0 bases, with 9 bases lying between them. The CDR3 is 15 amino acids. Germline V lookup: CDR1 SGHTA, CDR2 FQGTGA. The CDR3 here is CASSLSGYSYNEQFF. The CDR3 nucleotides are TGTGCCAGCAGCTTGTCGGGATACTCCTACAATGAGCAGTTCTTC.

The chain couples TRBV10-3 to TRBJ2-7, with 9 bases that match TRBD1. Germline V gene sequence: CDR1 ENHRY, CDR2 SYGVKD. The V segment lost 4 bases and the J segment 3 bases; nucleotides outside the gene matches: 4. The CDR3 sequence is 14 residues long. In nucleotides, the CDR3 is TGTGCCATCAGTGTCTTGGGACAGGGCTACGAGCAGTACTTC. Its protein product is CAISVLGQGYEQYF.

This sequence joins TRBV19 and TRBJ2-1; D may be TRBD1 (6 bases). This CDR3 is built from 15 residues. V was shortened by 3 bases and J by 8 bases, with 17 bases between the two germline ends. CDR1 and CDR2 from the germline V gene are LNHDA and SQIVND (reference sequence). CDR3 sequence (DNA): TGTGCCAGTAGTATCACAGGGTTCAGGTTCTATGAGCAGTTCTTC. Protein sequence: CASSITGFRFYEQFF.

The chain links TRBV30 to TRBJ1-4; D is unresolved. This CDR3 spans 15 amino acids. V was pared by 0 bases and J by 0 bases, with 8 bases between. The germline CDR1 and CDR2 sequences are GTSNPN and SVGIG (reference sequence). CDR3 DNA sequence: TGTGCCTGGAGTGTAGCAGGCGCAACTAATGAAAAACTGTTTTTT. The encoded protein is CAWSVAGATNEKLFF.

This CDR3 reads CASSDFMGPDTQYF. The CDR3 DNA reads TGTGCCAGTAGTGACTTTATGGGTCCAGATACGCAGTATTTT. The chain uses TRBV19 and TRBJ2-3; D call uncertain. Trimming stripped 5 bases from V and 4 bases from J, with 13 bases between. Per germline, CDR1 LNHDA and CDR2 SQIVND (reference sequence). CDR3 size: 14 residues.

The rearrangement joins TRBV10-3 to TRBJ1-6; the D gene is possibly TRBD1 (6 bases). The CDR3 is 14 amino acids. Germline CDR1 ENHRY, CDR2 SYGVKD. Deletions cut 6 bases from V and 4 bases from J, with 10 bases between. The CDR3 DNA sequence: TGTGCCATCAGGAGGGGGACATATAATTCACCCCTCCACTTT. It translates to CAIRRGTYNSPLHF.

To note about this clone: The junction departs from the called germline gene at one end, perhaps through a read error. CDR3 coding DNA: TGTGCCTGGAGTGTGGGTGGGACTCCCAGAACCTTC. It encodes CAWSVGGTPRTF. The V call is TRBV30, the J call TRBJ2-7, with D perhaps matching TRBD2 (6 bases). This CDR3 comprises 12 residues. CDR1 is GTSNPN and CDR2 is SVGIG in the germline V gene (reference sequence).

As to this clone: The same CDR3 can be traced to other DNA sequences in this sample. V is TRBV5-1 and J is TRBJ1-3; possible D gene TRBD1, 5 bases. Germline CDR1 and CDR2: SGHRS and YFSETQ. V was clipped by 0 bases and J by 3 bases, with 7 bases between them. CDR3 length equals 14 residues. This CDR3 reads CASSLGQGGNTIYF. CDR3 DNA: TGCGCCAGCAGCTTGGGCCAGGGTGGAAACACCATATATTTT.

The rearrangement joins TRBV28 to TRBJ2-1; 13 bases are shared with TRBD2. The CDR3 contains 15 residues. J lost 7 bases, V lost 5 bases, and 5 bases had no gene match. Germline V CDR1 and CDR2: MDHEN, SYDVKM. The CDR3 DNA reads TGTGCCAGCAGTGAAGGACTAGCGGGAGTTAATGAGCAGTTCTTC. Its translation is CASSEGLAGVNEQFF.

This clone was observed once. The chain couples TRBV28 to TRBJ1-1; possible D gene TRBD1, 6 bases. V lost 6 bases, J lost 0 bases, and 17 bases lay in between. CDR1 is MDHEN, CDR2 SYDVKM, per germline. CDR3 length equals 16 residues. CDR3 protein: CASSPDSFDMNTEAFF. The CDR3 DNA reads as TGTGCCAGCAGCCCGGACAGTTTTGACATGAACACTGAAGCTTTCTTT.

This sequence joins TRBV18 and TRBJ2-3; the D is unclear. Germline V gene data show CDR1 as KGHSH and CDR2 as LQKENI. V gave up 1 base and J gave up 0 bases, with 14 bases separating them. This CDR3 spans 17 amino acids. The CDR3 loop reads CASSPRAQLSSTDTQYF. As DNA, the CDR3 is TGTGCCAGCTCACCACGGGCGCAGTTATCTAGCACAGATACGCAGTATTTT.

The chain has TRBV11-1 and TRBJ2-7; TRBD2 is a possible D gene (5 bases). The CDR3 is 15 residues long. CDR1 SGHAT and CDR2 FQDESV come from the germline V gene (reference sequence). With 3 bases removed from V and 6 bases from J, the gap between germline ends came to 18 bases. The CDR3 sequence: CASSFEDIGKGEQYF. DNA for the CDR3: TGTGCCAGCAGCTTCGAGGATATCGGGAAAGGCGAGCAGTACTTC.

The chain combines TRBV6-6 with TRBJ2-7; 7 bases fit TRBD2. V lost 2 bases to trimming and J lost 3 bases; unmatched junction nucleotides: 7. This CDR3 has 15 residues. CDR1 MNHNY and CDR2 SVGAGI come from the germline V gene (reference sequence). The CDR3 DNA reads TGTGCCAGCAGTTACCGGGTGGCTAGCGGCTACGAGCAGTACTTC. Its protein is CASSYRVASGYEQYF.

This chain joins TRBV5-1 and TRBJ2-5, with 11 bases identical to TRBD1. This CDR3 contains 14 residues. The V gene's germline CDR1 is SGHRS and CDR2 YFSETQ. The junction had 5 bases not matched to a gene; V was cut back by 3 bases and J by 7 bases. CDR3 loop: CASSSGQGVVTQYF. The CDR3 nucleotides are TGCGCCAGCAGCTCGGGACAGGGGGTGGTGACCCAGTACTTC.

V and J are TRBV4-2 and TRBJ1-2; D is possibly TRBD1 (6 bases). V lost 0 bases, J lost 1 base, and 15 bases lay in between. The CDR3 is made up of 17 amino acids. Germline CDR1 reads LGHNA; CDR2 reads YNFKEQ. This CDR3 reads CASSQDFRGLDNYGYTF. The CDR3 coding sequence is TGTGCCAGCAGCCAAGATTTCAGGGGTCTCGATAACTATGGCTACACCTTC.

This sequence joins TRBV30 and TRBJ1-6, with 8 bases identical to TRBD1. V dropped 2 bases and J dropped 8; count of bases not matched to a gene: 8. Germline assignment: CDR1 GTSNPN and CDR2 SVGIG (reference sequence). CDR3 length: 15 amino acids. CDR3 amino acids: CAWSYKTGAYSPLHF. The CDR3 coding sequence is TGTGCCTGGAGTTATAAGACAGGGGCCTATTCACCCCTCCACTTT.

The chain joins TRBV3-1 (or the pseudogene TRBV3-2) to TRBJ1-1, with D tentatively TRBD1 (6 bases). The germline V gene encodes CDR1 LGHDT and CDR2 YNNKEL (reference sequence). V was trimmed by 6 bases and J by 11 bases, leaving 16 bases between them. This CDR3 is 12 amino acids long. The chain's CDR3 is CASSSGQLGAFF. DNA of the CDR3: TGTGCCAGCAGTTCCGGACAGTTGGGGGCTTTCTTT.

The chain links TRBV29-1 to TRBJ2-7, with 9 bases matching TRBD2. CDR1 is SQVTM and CDR2 is ANQGSEA in the germline V gene. The CDR3 extends over 16 amino acids. V trimming: 3 bases; J trimming: 0 bases; junction bases outside the gene matches: 9. CDR3 bases: TGCAGCGTTGAGTTAGCGGGAGACCTAAGCTCCTACGAGCAGTACTTC. Amino acid sequence: CSVELAGDLSSYEQYF.

The V call is TRBV7-8, the J call TRBJ2-1; 7 bases fit TRBD1. Per germline, CDR1 SGHVS and CDR2 FQNEAQ. This CDR3 spans 15 amino acids. The J segment lost 8 bases and the V segment lost 5 bases, leaving 12 bases of the junction unmatched. CDR3 region: CASSRLETGNDEQFF. CDR3 in DNA: TGTGCCAGCAGCCGCTTAGAGACAGGGAACGATGAGCAGTTCTTC.